This T cell receptor (beta chain) was documented in a study of blood T cells in healthy people across ages. The study, taken as a whole, reports: The unknown donor CMV status may have confounded expanded clonotype changes.

With regard to this clonotype: The antigen remains unidentified.

Sample-barcoded 5' priming and a J-beta primer mix drove a second PCR of roughly 7 to 11 cycles. Each CDR3 protein gets one entry after TCRdb re-called the 5' RACE reads with MiXCR. The table shows 1.6 million or so distinct CDR3 sequences, with roughly a third occurring only once. The source material was blood. The origin of this receptor is a woman between 25 and 40 years old in good health.

CDR3 amino acids: CASSEMGGEQPQHF. The CDR3 nucleotides are TGTGCCAGCAGTGAAATGGGAGGGGAACAGCCCCAGCATTTT. The rearrangement links TRBV2 to TRBJ1-5; D might be TRBD1 (5 bases). The CDR3 has 14 residues. V lost 2 bases and J 7 bases, leaving 12 bases between the germline ends. Germline V CDR1 and CDR2: SNHLY, FYNNEI.